The sequence of this TCR beta chain was determined in a study of Tregs in tolerant kidney transplant recipients. Broader study findings: Biological reproducibility was not directly addressed, but technical replication error appeared minimal. Expanding Tregs on activated donor B cells appeared to best identify donor-specific TCRbeta clones.

Produced via immunoSEQ multiplex PCR; TCRdb's table is partial and in-frame only. The sample lists hundreds of thousands of clones, more than 65% occurring once. Unstimulated regulatory T cells (CD4+CD25+CD127-), CD4+CD25- non-regulatory cells, CD4 and CD8 cells were FACS-sorted from thawed PBMCs. CDR3 length: 15 residues. Germline CDR1 reads KGHSH; CDR2 reads LQKENI. The ends lost 3 bases at V and 4 bases at J; junction bases unmatched: 6. This clone has just a few counts. Its matching antigen is unknown. The chain employs TRBV18 and TRBJ2-7, with TRBD1 matching over 10 bases. The sample was CD4+ T cells from blood. The origin of this receptor is a human donor in good health. CDR3 region: CASSPGTGAGYEQYF. Here the CDR3 DNA reads TGTGCCAGCTCACCCGGGACAGGGGCGGGGTACGAGCAGTACTTC.